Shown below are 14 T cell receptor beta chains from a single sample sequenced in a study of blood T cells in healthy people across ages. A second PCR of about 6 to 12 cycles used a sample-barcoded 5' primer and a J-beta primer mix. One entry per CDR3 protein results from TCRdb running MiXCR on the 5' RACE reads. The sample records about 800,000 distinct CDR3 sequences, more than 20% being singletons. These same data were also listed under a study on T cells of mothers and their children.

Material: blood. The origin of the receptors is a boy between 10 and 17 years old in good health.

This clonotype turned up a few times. The DNA for the CDR3 is TGTGCCAGCAGCTTAGCGGTCCTAGCGGGAGGTCAGGATGAGCAGTTCTTC. It yields the protein CASSLAVLAGGQDEQFF. This chain joins TRBV7-9 and TRBJ2-1; 11 bases fit TRBD2. This CDR3 is 17 amino acids long. J was trimmed by 8 bases and V by 0 bases; bases with no gene match: 9. CDR1 and CDR2 from the germline V gene are SEHNR and FQNEAQ (reference sequence).

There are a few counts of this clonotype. The CDR3: CASSRVLAGKNTGELFF. CDR3 bases: TGTGCCAGCAGTCGGGTACTAGCGGGGAAGAACACCGGGGAGCTGTTTTTT. This rearrangement joins TRBV27 to TRBJ2-2, with 10 bases aligning to TRBD2. Germline V gene data show CDR1 as MNHEY and CDR2 as SMNVEV (reference sequence). V lost 5 bases to trimming and J lost 1 base; unmatched junction nucleotides: 7. The CDR3 consists of 17 residues.

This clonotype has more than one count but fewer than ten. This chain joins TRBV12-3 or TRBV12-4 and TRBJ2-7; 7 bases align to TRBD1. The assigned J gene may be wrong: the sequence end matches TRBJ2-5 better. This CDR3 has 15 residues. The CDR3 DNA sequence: TGTGCCAGCAGTCCCATAGACAGGGACCGAGAGACCCAGTACTTC. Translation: CASSPIDRDRETQYF.

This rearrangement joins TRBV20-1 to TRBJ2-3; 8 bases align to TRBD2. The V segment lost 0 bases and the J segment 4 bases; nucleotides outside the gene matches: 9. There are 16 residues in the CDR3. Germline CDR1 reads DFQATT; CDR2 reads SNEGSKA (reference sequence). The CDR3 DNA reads TGCAGTGCTAGAGATCATAAGCGGGAGAAGGCAGATACGCAGTATTTT. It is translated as CSARDHKREKADTQYF.

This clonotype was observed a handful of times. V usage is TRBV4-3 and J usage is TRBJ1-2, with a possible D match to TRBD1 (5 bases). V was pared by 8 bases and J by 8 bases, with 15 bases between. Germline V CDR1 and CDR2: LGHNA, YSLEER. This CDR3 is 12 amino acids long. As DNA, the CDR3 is TGCGCCAGCGGTGCGGGGGGAGGCGGCTACACCTTC. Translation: CASGAGGGGYTF.

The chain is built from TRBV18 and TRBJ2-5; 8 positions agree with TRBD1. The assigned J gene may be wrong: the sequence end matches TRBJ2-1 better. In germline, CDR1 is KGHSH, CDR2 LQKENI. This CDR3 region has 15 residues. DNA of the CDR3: TGTGCCAGCTCACCGCAGGGACAGGTCATCAATGAGCAGTTCTTC. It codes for CASSPQGQVINEQFF.

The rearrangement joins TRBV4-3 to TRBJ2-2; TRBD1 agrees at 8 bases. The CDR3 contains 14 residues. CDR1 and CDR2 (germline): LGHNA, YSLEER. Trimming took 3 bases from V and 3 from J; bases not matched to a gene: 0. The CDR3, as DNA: TGCGCCAGCAGCCAGGGACAGGACACCGGGGAGCTGTTTTTT. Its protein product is CASSQGQDTGELFF.

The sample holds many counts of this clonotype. The CDR3 sequence: CAISESKNYGYTF. The CDR3 DNA sequence: TGTGCCATCAGTGAGTCGAAGAACTATGGCTACACCTTC. The chain has TRBV10-3 and TRBJ1-2; no reliable D call. The length of the CDR3 is 13 residues. V lost 0 bases and J 2 bases, leaving 4 bases between the germline ends. From germline, CDR1 is ENHRY and CDR2 SYGVKD.

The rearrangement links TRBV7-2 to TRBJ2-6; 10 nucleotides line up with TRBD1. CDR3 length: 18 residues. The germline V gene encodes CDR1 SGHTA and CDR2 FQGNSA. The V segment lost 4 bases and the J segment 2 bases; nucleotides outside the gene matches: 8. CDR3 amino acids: CASSSIDRGLPGANVLTF. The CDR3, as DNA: TGTGCCAGCAGCTCCATCGACAGGGGGCTCCCTGGGGCCAACGTCCTGACTTTC.

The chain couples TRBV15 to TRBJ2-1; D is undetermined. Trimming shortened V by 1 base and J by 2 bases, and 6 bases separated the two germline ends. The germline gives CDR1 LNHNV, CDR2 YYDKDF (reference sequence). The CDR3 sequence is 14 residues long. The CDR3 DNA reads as TGTGCCACCAGCAGAGGCGCGGCCTACAATGAGCAGTTCTTC. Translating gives CATSRGAAYNEQFF.

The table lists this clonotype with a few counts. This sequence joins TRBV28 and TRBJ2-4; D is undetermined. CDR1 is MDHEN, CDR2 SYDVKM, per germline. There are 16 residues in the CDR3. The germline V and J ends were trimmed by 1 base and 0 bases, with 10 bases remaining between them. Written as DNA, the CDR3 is TGTGCCAGCAGTTTATACTGGGAACAAGCCAAAAACATTCAGTACTTC. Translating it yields CASSLYWEQAKNIQYF. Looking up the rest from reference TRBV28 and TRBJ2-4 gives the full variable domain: DVKVTQSSRYLVKRTGEKVFLECVQDMDHENMFWYRQDPGLGLRLIYFSYDVKMKEKGDIPEGYSVSREKKERFSLILESASTNQTSMYLCASSLYWEQAKNIQYFGAGTRLSVL.

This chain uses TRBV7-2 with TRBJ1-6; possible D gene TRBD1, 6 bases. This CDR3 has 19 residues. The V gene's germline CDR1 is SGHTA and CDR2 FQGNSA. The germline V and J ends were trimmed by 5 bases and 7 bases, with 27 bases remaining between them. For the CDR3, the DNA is TGTGCCAGCAGCGCCCGCGACGGGACATTGGGGATATGGAATTCACCCCTCCACTTT. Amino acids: CASSARDGTLGIWNSPLHF.

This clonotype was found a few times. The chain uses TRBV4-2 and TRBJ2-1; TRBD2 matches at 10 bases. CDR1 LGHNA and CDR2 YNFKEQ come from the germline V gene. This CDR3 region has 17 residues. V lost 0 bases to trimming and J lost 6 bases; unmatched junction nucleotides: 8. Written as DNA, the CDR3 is TGTGCCAGCAGCCAAGATGGCAGCGGGAGGGCCCCCAATGAGCAGTTCTTC. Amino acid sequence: CASSQDGSGRAPNEQFF.

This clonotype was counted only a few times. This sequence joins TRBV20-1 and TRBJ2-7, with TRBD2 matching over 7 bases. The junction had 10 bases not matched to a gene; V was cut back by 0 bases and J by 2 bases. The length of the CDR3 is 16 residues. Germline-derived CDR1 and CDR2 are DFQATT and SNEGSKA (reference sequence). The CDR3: CSARDPSASGTYEQYF. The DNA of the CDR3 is TGCAGTGCTAGAGATCCCTCGGCTAGCGGAACCTACGAGCAGTACTTC.